The 12 T cell receptor beta chains given below trace back to one sample, sequenced in a study of post-analysis software for immune sequencing data. Antigens for these TCRs are unknown. Unique molecular identifiers were carried by the TCR beta cDNA libraries. TCRdb re-called the PCR reads through MiXCR, storing one row per CDR3 protein. The sample lists 650,000 to 850,000 distinct CDR3 sequences; approximately 44% were seen once. Whole-study findings and limits: Compared with controls, patients had more of about five TRBV segments, including TRBV5-6, TRBV5-1 and TRBV20-1.

Sequenced: blood. The receptor set was obtained from a girl aged 10-17 years with multiple sclerosis.

The rearrangement uses TRBV29-1 and TRBJ2-3; 11 bases fit TRBD2. V dropped 6 bases and J dropped 2; count of bases not matched to a gene: 10. This CDR3 is built from 16 residues. Germline V CDR1 and CDR2: SQVTM, ANQGSEA. CDR3 amino acids: CSVLIAGGPSTDTQYF. In DNA form, the CDR3 reads TGCAGCGTGTTAATAGCGGGAGGGCCTTCCACAGATACGCAGTATTTT.

This clonotype appeared a few times. The chain employs TRBV7-9 and TRBJ2-7, with 8 bases matching TRBD2. The CDR3 covers 15 residues. Germline V lookup: CDR1 SEHNR, CDR2 FQNEAQ (reference sequence). Trimming removed 5 bases from V and 0 bases from J; junction bases left unmatched: 6. The CDR3 reads CASSHALAASYEQYF. The CDR3, as DNA: TGTGCCAGCAGCCACGCACTAGCGGCCTCCTACGAGCAGTACTTC.

This chain uses TRBV25-1 with TRBJ2-3; no clear D gene. The CDR3 extends over 10 amino acids. Germline values: CDR1 MGHDK, CDR2 SYGVNS. Trimming stripped 7 bases from V and 5 bases from J, with 4 bases between. The CDR3 loop is CASKLDTQYF. CDR3 bases: TGTGCCAGCAAGTTAGATACGCAGTATTTT.

The chain recombines TRBV15 with TRBJ1-5, with unresolved D. Germline CDR1 is LNHNV and CDR2 is YYDKDF (reference sequence). V lost 1 base and J lost 1, with 11 bases in between. CDR3 length: 16 residues. The CDR3 DNA reads as TGTGCCACCAGCAGAGGGACCCGGGGAAGCAATCAGCCCCAGCATTTT. The encoded protein is CATSRGTRGSNQPQHF.

CDR3: CASSEARLAGDYEQYF. The CDR3 region has the DNA TGTGCCAGCAGTGAAGCGCGACTAGCGGGGGATTACGAGCAGTACTTC. The V call is TRBV6-1, the J call TRBJ2-7, with TRBD2 matching 12 bases. Unmatched junction bases numbered 4, after V lost 0 bases and J lost 4 bases. Germline CDR1 reads MNHNS; CDR2 reads SASEGT. This CDR3 has 16 amino acids.

The gene calls are TRBV28 and TRBJ2-7, with 8 positions matching TRBD2. V was pared by 6 bases and J by 0 bases, with 4 bases of the junction left unmatched. The CDR3 is 14 residues long. Per the germline V gene, CDR1 is MDHEN and CDR2 is SYDVKM. The CDR3 coding sequence is TGTGCCAGCAGGGGGGGACTAGACTCCTACGAGCAGTACTTC. It specifies CASRGGLDSYEQYF.

The chain joins TRBV12-3 or TRBV12-4 to TRBJ2-1, with 8 bases lining up with TRBD2. V gave up 6 bases and J gave up 6 bases; unmatched junction bases: 4. This CDR3 is built from 13 residues. CDR3 sequence (DNA): TGTGCCAGCAGGTTGACTAGCGCCAATGAGCAGTTCTTC. This gives the protein CASRLTSANEQFF.

This clonotype was counted only a few times. This chain uses TRBV12-3 or TRBV12-4 with TRBJ2-5; D is unresolved. Trimming pared 6 bases from V and 5 bases from J, leaving 10 bases between. CDR3 length: 12 residues. The CDR3 DNA reads as TGTGCCAGCAGCCTCTTCCGGGAGACCCAGTACTTC. Amino acid sequence: CASSLFRETQYF.

The chain has TRBV6-1 and TRBJ2-6; TRBD1 matches 12 bases. Germline assignment: CDR1 MNHNS and CDR2 SASEGT. The CDR3 has 18 amino acids. With V trimmed by 5 bases and J by 5 bases, 10 bases remained unmatched. CDR3 bases: TGTGCCAGCAGTAGTCGGGGACAGGGGGCGCTTAGGGCCAACGTCCTGACTTTC. Protein product: CASSSRGQGALRANVLTF.

The V call is TRBV24-1, the J call TRBJ1-2; D not resolved. Trimming shortened V by 5 bases and J by 8 bases, and 14 bases separated the two germline ends. From germline, CDR1 is KGHDR and CDR2 SFDVKD. The CDR3 contains 13 residues. The CDR3 is CATSVDGAGGYTF. For the CDR3, the DNA is TGTGCCACCAGTGTTGACGGAGCGGGAGGCTACACCTTC.

J is TRBJ2-1 and V is TRBV7-8, with 10 bases aligning to TRBD2. CDR3 length: 15 amino acids. The V gene's germline CDR1 is SGHVS and CDR2 FQNEAQ. Trimming cost V 7 bases and J 0 bases; bases outside gene matches: 3. The DNA of the CDR3 is TGTGCCAGCAAACAGCGGGAGGGCTCCTACAATGAGCAGTTCTTC. This translates into CASKQREGSYNEQFF. The full variable domain, in which reference TRBV7-8 and TRBJ2-1 provide the parts outside the CDR3, is GAGVSQSPRYKVAKRGQDVALRCDPISGHVSLFWYQQALGQGPEFLTYFQNEAQLDKSGLPSDRFFAERPEGSVSTLKIQRTQQEDSAVYLCASKQREGSYNEQFFGPGTRLTVL.

This clonotype was counted at least ten times. The chain joins TRBV20-1 to TRBJ2-7, with D possibly matching TRBD2 (5 bases). Germline CDR1 is DFQATT and CDR2 is SNEGSKA (reference sequence). The CDR3 loop spans 16 amino acids. V was clipped by 0 bases and J by 2 bases, with 17 bases between them. DNA for the CDR3: TGCAGTGCTAGAGATTACCGCGCGGGCGCTACCTACGAGCAGTACTTC. This translates into CSARDYRAGATYEQYF.